Below are 7 T cell receptor beta chains sequenced from a single sample in a study of blood T cell repertoires in COVID-19. Generated by immunoSEQ multiplex PCR, the TCRdb table keeps only in-frame clones and is missing some. The sample contains approximately 97,000 clones, 70% to 85% of which appear only once. Sequencing was carried out using peripheral blood. These TCRs come from a man aged 55-75 years with active or convalescent COVID-19.

This chain links TRBV18 with TRBJ2-7; D may be TRBD2 (6 bases). Germline V gives CDR1 KGHSH, CDR2 LQKENI. The CDR3 consists of 11 residues. The ends were cut back, 2 bases at V and 7 bases at J, with 6 bases in the middle. The CDR3 spells CASSPGGEQYV. CDR3 DNA: TGTGCCAGCTCACCAGGGGGGGAGCAGTACGTC.

This chain links TRBV18 with TRBJ1-3; D is possibly TRBD1 (5 bases). The CDR3 has 17 amino acids. The germline CDR1 and CDR2 sequences are KGHSH and LQKENI. Trimming stripped 6 bases from V and 0 bases from J, with 18 bases between. The CDR3 sequence is CASSRGGTASSGNTIYF. CDR3 DNA: TGTGCCAGCTCCCGAGGAGGGACCGCGAGCTCTGGAAACACCATATATTTT. Combining the CDR3 with reference TRBV18 and TRBJ1-3 gives the whole variable domain NAGVMQNPRHLVRRRGQEARLRCSPMKGHSHVYWYRQLPEEGLKFMVYLQKENIIDESGMPKERFSAEFPKEGPSILRIQQVVRGDSAAYFCASSRGGTASSGNTIYFGEGSWLTVV.

The chain has TRBV7-9 and TRBJ1-5; TRBD1 aligns across 11 bases. This CDR3 contains 16 residues. The germline gives CDR1 SEHNR, CDR2 FQNEAQ (reference sequence). V lost 4 bases to trimming and J lost 2 bases; unmatched junction nucleotides: 4. CDR3 bases: TGTGCCAGCAGCTGGGGACAGGGGGTCGGCAATCAGCCCCAGCATTTT. Amino acids: CASSWGQGVGNQPQHF.

The rearrangement links TRBV7-9 to TRBJ1-1, with a tentative D call TRBD1 (5 bases). Trimming removed 5 bases from V and 11 bases from J, with 12 bases in between. The length of the CDR3 is 11 residues. The germline V gene encodes CDR1 SEHNR and CDR2 FQNEAQ (reference sequence). DNA of the CDR3: TGTGCCAGCAGCCCCGGAGGGGAGGCTTTCTTT. Translated: CASSPGGEAFF.

This chain joins TRBV5-6 and TRBJ2-7; maybe TRBD2 (6 bases). In germline, CDR1 is SGHDT, CDR2 YYEEEE. The CDR3 totals 15 residues. V lost 5 bases to trimming and J lost 0 bases, with 15 bases between them. This CDR3 reads CASSLGAGSSYEQYF. The CDR3 bases are TGTGCCAGCAGTCTTGGGGCGGGAAGCTCCTACGAGCAGTACTTC.

The DNA for the CDR3 is TGCGCCAGCAGTTTGACAGGAGCGAGCAATCAGCCCCAGCATTTT. Amino acid sequence: CASSLTGASNQPQHF. The chain recombines TRBV10-2 with TRBJ1-5; perhaps TRBD1 as D (6 bases). Germline CDR1 is WSHSY and CDR2 is SAAADI. Deletions cut 5 bases from V and 1 base from J, with 12 bases between. The CDR3 is made up of 15 amino acids.

The chain combines TRBV5-1 with TRBJ2-7; 9 bases line up with TRBD1. The CDR3 runs 15 residues. V lost 0 bases to trimming and J lost 7 bases; unmatched junction nucleotides: 8. Germline V gene data show CDR1 as SGHRS and CDR2 as YFSETQ. As DNA, the CDR3 is TGCGCCAGCAGCTTGGGGGACAGGGTATCGGGAGAGCAGTACGTC. This sequence encodes CASSLGDRVSGEQYV.